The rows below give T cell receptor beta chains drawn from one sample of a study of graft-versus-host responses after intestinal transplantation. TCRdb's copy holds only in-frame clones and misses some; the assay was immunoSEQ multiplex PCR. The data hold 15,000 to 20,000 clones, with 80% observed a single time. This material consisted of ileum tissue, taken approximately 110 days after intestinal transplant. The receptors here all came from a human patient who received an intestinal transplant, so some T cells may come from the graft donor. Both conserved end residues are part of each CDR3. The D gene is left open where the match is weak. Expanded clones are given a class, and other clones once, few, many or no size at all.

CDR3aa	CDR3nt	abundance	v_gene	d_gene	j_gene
CASSLGLAKNIQYF	TGTGCCAGCAGCTTGGGGCTGGCCAAAAACATTCAGTACTTC	once	TRBV13	NA	TRBJ2-4
CAWSSRSDQPQHF	TGTGCCTGGAGCTCTCGCAGCGATCAGCCCCAGCATTTT	NA	TRBV30	NA	TRBJ1-5
CASSHGTSAVDEQYF	TGTGCCAGCAGCCACGGAACTAGCGCAGTCGACGAGCAGTACTTC	NA	TRBV14	TRBD2	TRBJ2-7
CASSINWENFSNQPQHF	TGTGCCAGTAGTATCAACTGGGAGAATTTTAGCAATCAGCCCCAGCATTTT	NA	TRBV19	NA	TRBJ1-5
CASSQDLGGHSYEQYF	TGTGCCAGCAGCCAAGATCTGGGGGGGCACTCCTACGAGCAGTACTTC	NA	TRBV14	NA	TRBJ2-7
CASSMRGYNSPLHF	TGTGCCAGTAGTATGAGGGGCTATAATTCACCCCTCCACTTT	NA	TRBV19	NA	TRBJ1-6
CASSFGLAGAKNIQYF	TGTGCCAGTAGTTTCGGACTAGCGGGAGCCAAAAACATTCAGTACTTC	NA	TRBV19	TRBD2	TRBJ2-4
CASSLEVSYTQYF	TGTGCCAGCAGCTTAGAGGTCTCCTATACGCAGTATTTT	NA	TRBV7-8	NA	TRBJ2-3
CASSLRAGGPGDEQYF	TGTGCCAGCAGCTTAAGGGCGGGAGGGCCAGGAGACGAGCAGTACTTC	once	TRBV7-3	TRBD2	TRBJ2-7
CASSPYATSGGTDTQYF	TGTGCCAGCAGCCCTTACGCGACTAGCGGGGGCACAGATACGCAGTATTTT	once	TRBV21-1	NA	TRBJ2-3
CASSPSRTGLTDTQYF	TGCGCCAGCAGCCCCAGCCGGACAGGCCTCACAGATACGCAGTATTTT	NA	TRBV4-3	TRBD1	TRBJ2-3
CASSVGTGGTDTQYF	TGTGCCAGCAGTGTCGGGACAGGGGGCACAGATACGCAGTATTTT	NA	TRBV6-4	TRBD1	TRBJ2-3
CASSSGGTGGDNQPQHF	TGTGCCAGCAGCTCGGGCGGGACAGGGGGTGACAATCAGCCCCAGCATTTT	once	TRBV21-1	NA	TRBJ1-5
CASGQCSHYEKLFF	TGTGCCAGCGGACAGTGTAGCCATTATGAAAAACTGTTTTTT	NA	TRBV6-5	NA	TRBJ1-4
CSQGSNQPQHF	TGCAGTCAGGGCAGCAATCAGCCCCAGCATTTT	NA	TRBV20-1	NA	TRBJ1-5
CASSPRRNPEGTDTQYF	TGTGCTAGCAGCCCCCGCCGGAACCCAGAGGGCACAGATACGCAGTATTTT	NA	TRBV7-7	NA	TRBJ2-3
CASSLKLAGTDTQYF	TGCGCCAGCAGCTTGAAACTAGCGGGCACAGATACGCAGTATTTT	NA	TRBV5-1	TRBD2	TRBJ2-3
CASRSTDFSNQPQHF	TGTGCCAGCAGGTCTACAGATTTTAGCAATCAGCCCCAGCATTTT	NA	TRBV6-1	NA	TRBJ1-5
CASSISGTYSNQPQHF	TGTGCCAGTAGTATATCCGGGACGTATAGCAATCAGCCCCAGCATTTT	NA	TRBV19	NA	TRBJ1-5
CASATSRWGSGQETQYF	TGCGCCAGCGCGACCTCCCGGTGGGGGTCTGGCCAAGAGACCCAGTACTTC	NA	TRBV5-1	NA	TRBJ2-5
CASSLFRLRSYNEQFF	TGTGCCAGCAGCTTATTCCGACTGCGCTCCTACAATGAGCAGTTCTTC	NA	TRBV11-2	NA	TRBJ2-1
CASSYSRGTDTQYF	TGTGCCAGCAGTTACTCGCGGGGCACAGATACGCAGTATTTT	NA	TRBV6-5	NA	TRBJ2-3
CASSYSPGQFYEQYF	TGTGCCAGCAGTTACTCGCCTGGACAGTTCTACGAGCAGTACTTC	few	TRBV6-5	NA	TRBJ2-7
CASSDGTGVLYGYTF	TGCGCCAGCAGTGACGGGACAGGGGTTCTCTATGGCTACACCTTC	NA	TRBV10-2	TRBD1	TRBJ1-2